The next 11 T cell receptor beta chains were all read from a single sample in a study of response to subunit inactivated influenza vaccine. MiXCR was run by TCRdb on the RT-PCR reads, yielding one entry per CDR3 protein. The profile covers about 500,000 distinct CDR3 sequences, with more than 15% appearing a single time and less than 4% taken by the ten largest. Sample: CD4+ T cells sorted from PBMCs, taken roughly 24 months after vaccination. Receptors were obtained from a man aged 45 to 70 who received an inactivated influenza vaccine.

Ten or more counts support this clonotype. V and J are TRBV7-2 and TRBJ2-3; the D is unclear. The CDR3 is 15 amino acids. V was shortened by 1 base and J by 0 bases, with 8 bases between the two germline ends. Looked up from germline, CDR1 is SGHTA and CDR2 is FQGNSA. CDR3 amino acids: CASSLGRVSTDTQYF. The CDR3 region has the DNA TGTGCCAGCAGCTTAGGTCGGGTTAGCACAGATACGCAGTATTTT.

The chain combines TRBV4-3 with TRBJ1-4, with 7 bases that match TRBD1. Germline assignment: CDR1 LGHNA and CDR2 YSLEER. The trim removed 4 bases at V and 8 bases at J, leaving 7 bases unmatched. The CDR3 extends over 14 amino acids. The CDR3 sequence is CASSPDRALEKLFF. CDR3 bases: TGCGCCAGCAGCCCCGACAGGGCCTTAGAAAAACTGTTTTTT.

The table lists this clonotype with a few counts. This rearrangement joins TRBV20-1 to TRBJ2-3; tentatively, D is TRBD1 (5 bases). V was cut by 6 bases and J by 1 base, with 20 bases left in between. The CDR3 is 16 residues long. The germline CDR1 and CDR2 sequences are DFQATT and SNEGSKA (reference sequence). In DNA, the CDR3 is TGCAGTGCCGCAACCCGATCAGGGAAACGCACAGATACGCAGTATTTT. This sequence encodes CSAATRSGKRTDTQYF.

This clonotype was found many times. The V call is TRBV12-3 or TRBV12-4, the J call TRBJ2-1, with TRBD1 matching 8 bases. V lost 5 bases to trimming and J lost 5 bases; unmatched junction nucleotides: 5. The CDR3 loop spans 14 amino acids. CDR3 loop: CASSTRTGNNEQFF. In DNA, the CDR3 is TGTGCCAGCAGTACACGGACAGGGAACAATGAGCAGTTCTTC.

CDR3 region: CASIGYLAGGSGTDTQYF. The DNA of the CDR3 is TGTGCCAGCATTGGGTACCTAGCGGGGGGGTCGGGCACAGATACGCAGTATTTT. The chain employs TRBV28 and TRBJ2-3, with TRBD2 identical over 12 bases. The CDR3 totals 18 residues. V dropped 7 bases and J dropped 1; count of bases not matched to a gene: 12. The germline gives CDR1 MDHEN, CDR2 SYDVKM. Full variable domain (outside the CDR3, taken from reference TRBV28 and TRBJ2-3): DVKVTQSSRYLVKRTGEKVFLECVQDMDHENMFWYRQDPGLGLRLIYFSYDVKMKEKGDIPEGYSVSREKKERFSLILESASTNQTSMYLCASIGYLAGGSGTDTQYFGPGTRLTVL.

This clonotype was picked up many times. The rearrangement uses TRBV12-3 or TRBV12-4 and TRBJ1-2; perhaps TRBD1 as D (5 bases). Trimming took 8 bases from V and 7 from J, leaving 14 bases between them. The CDR3 runs 12 residues. Written as DNA, the CDR3 is TGTGCCAGCGGAGGGGTTGGATTTGGCTACACCTTC. Residues: CASGGVGFGYTF.

This clonotype was observed a few times. The chain recombines TRBV6-2 or TRBV6-3 with TRBJ2-1; TRBD2 agrees at 7 bases. Losses at the gene ends were 0 bases for V and 0 bases for J; bases not matched to a gene: 8. The CDR3 loop spans 18 amino acids. Per the germline V gene, CDR1 is MNHEY and CDR2 is SVGEGT. In DNA, the CDR3 is TGTGCCAGCAGTTACTCGTATCGGCGGGGGAGCTCCTACAATGAGCAGTTCTTC. It codes for CASSYSYRRGSSYNEQFF.

This sequence joins TRBV20-1 and TRBJ2-1; possibly TRBD1 or TRBD2 for D (5 bases each). The germline V gene encodes CDR1 DFQATT and CDR2 SNEGSKA (reference sequence). The CDR3 extends over 11 amino acids. For the CDR3, the DNA is TGCAGACTAGGAGAAGGGGATGAGCAGTTCTTC. Encoded protein: CRLGEGDEQFF.

This clonotype was seen ten or more times. The V call is TRBV4-1, the J call TRBJ1-6, with 8 bases identical to TRBD1. The junction had 4 bases not matched to a gene; V was cut back by 2 bases and J by 7 bases. The CDR3 sequence is 15 residues long. Per the germline V gene, CDR1 is MGHRA and CDR2 is YSYEKL. This CDR3 reads CASSQPDRENSPLHF. CDR3 DNA sequence: TGCGCCAGCAGCCAACCGGACAGGGAGAATTCACCCCTCCACTTT.

The chain joins TRBV7-2 to TRBJ2-3; no reliable D call. V gave up 4 bases and J gave up 2 bases, with 13 bases separating them. CDR3 length: 15 residues. The germline CDR1 and CDR2 sequences are SGHTA and FQGNSA. The CDR3 nucleotides are TGTGCCAGCAGCTCCCACCACGGGCCCACAGATACGCAGTATTTT. It codes for CASSSHHGPTDTQYF.

This clonotype was detected ten times or more. The chain carries TRBV7-2 and TRBJ1-2, with D perhaps TRBD1 (6 bases). CDR3 length equals 14 residues. The V and J ends lost 6 bases and 4 bases respectively, with 15 bases between them. Germline-derived CDR1 and CDR2 are SGHTA and FQGNSA. CDR3 DNA: TGTGCCAGCAGAGACCCAGGGGTGGGCTATGGCTACACCTTC. It specifies CASRDPGVGYGYTF.